This is a list of T cell receptor beta chains from one sample in a study of yellow fever vaccine responses in identical twins. TCRdb itself ran the RT-PCR reads through MiXCR, one entry per CDR3 protein. The sample consists of tens of thousands of distinct CDR3 sequences, about three quarters of them appearing once. The sample was T cells from blood (PBMCs), unsorted or a sorted subset (not recorded which), taken before or after yellow fever vaccination (not recorded which). These receptors originate from a woman aged 18-29 years who received the yellow fever vaccine. The CDR3 runs from the conserved cysteine through the conserved F or W.

J gene: TRBJ2-5
V gene: TRBV2
CDR3 protein: CASSEWWGQETQYF

J gene: TRBJ2-3
V gene: TRBV28
CDR3 protein: CASRKQGFPSTDTQYF

J gene: TRBJ2-1
V gene: TRBV29-1
CDR3 protein: CSLGLAGEQFF

J gene: TRBJ2-1
V gene: TRBV10-1
CDR3 protein: CASNRGGDEQFF

J gene: TRBJ1-2
V gene: TRBV4-2
CDR3 protein: CASAPRGSFYGYTF

J gene: TRBJ2-3
V gene: TRBV28
CDR3 protein: CASSGGPLNTQYF

J gene: TRBJ1-4
V gene: TRBV11-2
CDR3 protein: CASRSGLAANEKLFF

J gene: TRBJ1-6
V gene: TRBV6-5
CDR3 protein: CASSWQSSYNSPLHF

J gene: TRBJ2-7
V gene: TRBV5-5
CDR3 protein: CASSLAFSGSYEQYF

J gene: TRBJ1-6
V gene: TRBV6-1
CDR3 protein: CASRPGQGWSPLHF

J gene: TRBJ2-4
V gene: TRBV20-1
CDR3 protein: CSARELGQGKNIQYF

J gene: TRBJ1-1
V gene: TRBV11-2
CDR3 protein: CASSLYRGTEAFF

J gene: TRBJ1-2
V gene: TRBV24-1
CDR3 protein: CATSDNNYPGLGSNYGYTF

J gene: TRBJ2-1
V gene: TRBV7-2
CDR3 protein: CASSLAGGRRDEQFF

J gene: TRBJ2-1
V gene: TRBV3-1
CDR3 protein: CASSHRGQGNEQFF

J gene: TRBJ1-1
V gene: TRBV12-3/TRBV12-4
CDR3 protein: CASSLGGAVTEAFF

J gene: TRBJ2-7
V gene: TRBV29-1
CDR3 protein: CSVFGTGGSYEQYF

J gene: TRBJ2-4
V gene: TRBV7-1
CDR3 protein: CASSSTGLPGNIQYF

J gene: TRBJ2-4
V gene: TRBV18
CDR3 protein: CASSPRDLTKNIQYF

J gene: TRBJ2-7
V gene: TRBV11-3
CDR3 protein: CASSARDRVYEQYF

J gene: TRBJ1-1
V gene: TRBV15
CDR3 protein: CATSRRPGQDTEAFF

J gene: TRBJ2-1
V gene: TRBV15
CDR3 protein: CATSRDLGRKFF